This T cell receptor beta chain originates from a study of Ad26.COV2.S vaccination and SARS-CoV-2 variants. The overall study: Within the COV1001 Ad26.COV2.S trial arm, the donor was enrolled.

This clone was picked up one time. V gave up 2 bases and J gave up 8 bases, with 19 bases separating them. The germline CDR1 and CDR2 sequences are KGHSH and LQKENI. The CDR3 is made up of 16 amino acids. This table comes from immunoSEQ multiplex PCR, and its TCRdb copy is limited to in-frame clones, with some not included. The sample has approximately 300,000 clones, over 80% seen once. The treatment is: some 20 received Ad26.COV2.S at low or high dose, single or two shots; 5 received placebo; per-sample allocation not given. Each sample was drawn 63 days after the first injection (of vaccine or placebo).

The chain combines TRBV18 with TRBJ2-1; D remains unclear. Material: peripheral blood, obtained in a trial of Ad26.COV2.S vaccine versus placebo. This clonotype originated in a person between 18 and 59 years old who received the Ad26.COV2.S COVID-19 vaccine or a placebo. CDR3 coding DNA: TGTGCCAGCTCACCAGTGGGGTCCCTGATGATGGATGAGCAGTTCTTC. Its translation is CASSPVGSLMMDEQFF.